The present T cell receptor beta chain was sequenced within a study of OX40 agonist ivuxolimab in advanced cancers. Turning to the study itself: The group had a mean age of 60 years, ranged from about 20 to 90, and was around 82% male.

The repertoire was sequenced with immunoSEQ multiplex PCR; TCRdb's copy has only in-frame clones and lacks some. The sample includes 20,000 to 25,000 clones, 78% of them seen just once. This CDR3 is built from 14 residues. V was clipped by 2 bases and J by 6 bases; unmatched bases: 3. Germline-derived CDR1 and CDR2 are MNHEY and SMNVEV (reference sequence). In its sample, this clone was seen once. Specimen: CD4+ or CD8+ T cells sorted from blood, collected in a trial of the OX40 agonist ivuxolimab. This clonotype was sampled from an adult with an advanced solid tumor such as melanoma, head and neck, liver or kidney cancer. The rearrangement uses TRBV27 and TRBJ2-3; 9 positions agree with TRBD2. For the CDR3, the DNA is TGTGCCAGCAGTTTAGCGGGAGGGCGTGATACGCAGTATTTT. It specifies CASSLAGGRDTQYF.